This T cell receptor (beta chain) was found in a study of cytomegalovirus exposure and HLA in healthy donors. Study results and caveats: Analysis was carried out at a later point, and it linked a missense DCLRE1C variant to TCR beta V- and J-gene trimming. Accurate prediction of HLA-A and HLA-B alleles (for most subjects) was reportedly achieved from TCR beta sequences. Segments of the TCR beta V type were, in most cases, productive about 87% or about 30% of the time in an earlier analysis. Analyses of presence/absence relied on an assumption of roughly uniform sequencing depth across donors.

Researchers ran the PCR with 60 Vbeta and 13 Jbeta primers. This table comes from immunoSEQ multiplex PCR, and its TCRdb copy is limited to in-frame clones, with some not included. The sample lists under 250,000 clones, about 72% occurring once. There are 11 residues in the CDR3. V shed 6 bases and J shed 5 bases, with 11 bases lying between them. Germline CDR1 and CDR2: DFQATT and SNEGSKA (reference sequence). A note on this clone: As yet, its antigen is unknown.

The V and J genes are TRBV20-1 and TRBJ2-7, with a possible D match to TRBD2 (5 bases). The sequence came from a male donor in good health and CMV-seronegative. The sequenced material came from PBMCs. This CDR3 is CSADSGDEQYF. The CDR3, as DNA: TGCAGTGCAGACTCCGGGGACGAGCAGTACTTC.